This T cell receptor (beta chain) derives from a study of cytomegalovirus exposure and HLA in healthy donors. As for the study in general: The 120 or so validation repertoires used the same platform as the roughly 700 first-cohort repertoires (as reported by a later analysis). Study findings and constraints: There were a few CMV-associated chains whose specificity for CMV antigens was confirmed in vitro.

CDR1 is SGHNT, CDR2 YYREEE, per germline (reference sequence). This CDR3 has 17 amino acids. The V segment lost 2 bases and the J segment 5 bases; nucleotides outside the gene matches: 8. As to this clone: Its antigen remains unknown.

Sequencing used immunoSEQ multiplex PCR; TCRdb keeps in-frame clones, though not all of them. The profile shows roughly 190,000 clones, roughly 82% of them singletons. V usage is TRBV5-4 and J usage is TRBJ2-2; 11 bases agree with TRBD2. This clonotype was obtained from a woman aged 18-29 years in good health and CMV-seronegative. The source material was PBMCs. CDR3 DNA sequence: TGTGCCAGCAGCTTAGGTACTAGCGGGAGAGGGACCGGGGAGCTGTTTTTT. Protein: CASSLGTSGRGTGELFF.